This T cell receptor beta chain was obtained from a study of cytomegalovirus exposure and HLA in healthy donors. Across the whole study: Most donors, more than 80% of approximately 400 genotyped, fell in the Caucasian-associated ancestry cluster.

About this clone: Its specificity is unknown.

The PCR contained 60 Vbeta and 13 Jbeta primers. Sequenced by immunoSEQ multiplex PCR; TCRdb stores in-frame clones only, minus some. The sample contains fewer than 200,000 clones, 81% of which appear only once. Nominally healthy donors provided the samples, though records likely missed some immune exposures. The CDR3 consists of 16 residues. Germline CDR1 and CDR2: KGHSY and FQNENV. The ends lost 4 bases at V and 3 bases at J; junction bases unmatched: 7. General study points: Per a later analysis, fewer than 20,000 TCR beta sequences showed association with HLA alleles at 0.05 false discovery rate. Sequencing likely caused a cluster of highly shared sequence variants.

The sequenced material came from PBMCs. The J gene is TRBJ2-1, the V gene TRBV16; 9 bases map to TRBD1. The receptor was derived from a man aged 40-49 years in good health and CMV-seropositive. The CDR3 sequence is CASSPGRDRVYNEQFF. The CDR3 nucleotides are TGTGCCAGCAGCCCGGGGAGGGACAGGGTCTACAATGAGCAGTTCTTC.